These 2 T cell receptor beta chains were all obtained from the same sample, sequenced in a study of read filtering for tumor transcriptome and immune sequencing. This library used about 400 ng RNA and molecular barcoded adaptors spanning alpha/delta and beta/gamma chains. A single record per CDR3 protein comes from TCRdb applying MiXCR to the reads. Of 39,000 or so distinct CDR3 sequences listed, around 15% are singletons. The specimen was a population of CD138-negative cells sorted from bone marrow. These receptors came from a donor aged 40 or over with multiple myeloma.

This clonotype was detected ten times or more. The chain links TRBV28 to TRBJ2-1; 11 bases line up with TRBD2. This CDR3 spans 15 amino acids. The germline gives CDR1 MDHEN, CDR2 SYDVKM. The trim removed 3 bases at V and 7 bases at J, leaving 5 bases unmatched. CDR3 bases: TGTGCCAGCAGTTTGGGTAGCGGGAGGGTGAATGAGCAGTTCTTC. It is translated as CASSLGSGRVNEQFF.

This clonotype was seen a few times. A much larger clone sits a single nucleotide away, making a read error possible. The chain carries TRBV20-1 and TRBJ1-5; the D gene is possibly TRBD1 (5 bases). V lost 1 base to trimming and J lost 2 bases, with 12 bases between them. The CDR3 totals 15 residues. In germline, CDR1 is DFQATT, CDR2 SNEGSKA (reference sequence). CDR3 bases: TGCAGTGCTAGAGCGGGAGGGGTGGGCAATCAGCCCCAGCATTTT. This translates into CSARAGGVGNQPQHF.